This entry lists 14 T cell receptor beta chains sequenced from one sample in a study of shared clonotypes between healthy human individuals. Sequencing used immunoSEQ multiplex PCR; TCRdb keeps in-frame clones, though not all of them. This sample has about 510,000 clones; nearly 80% occur once, and the top ten carry roughly an eighth. What was sequenced was PBMCs. The origin of the receptors is a woman between 35 and 50 years old in good health. Some clones in this sample may be carry-over from other donors' samples.

V and J are TRBV28 and TRBJ2-2, with D possibly being TRBD1 or TRBD2 (5 bases each). This CDR3 spans 14 amino acids. The ends were cut back, 7 bases at V and 0 bases at J, with 9 bases in the middle. Germline V gene lookup returns CDR1 MDHEN and CDR2 SYDVKM. The CDR3 reads CASIRDPNTGELFF. In nucleotides, the CDR3 is TGTGCCAGCATCAGGGACCCGAACACCGGGGAGCTGTTTTTT.

In its sample, this clone was seen a few times. CDR3 in DNA: TGTGCCAGCTCGCCGACGGGGGCTAACTATGGCTACACCTTC. Protein product: CASSPTGANYGYTF. The gene calls are TRBV28 and TRBJ1-2; D is perhaps TRBD1 (5 bases). The CDR3 spans 14 residues. Germline CDR1 and CDR2: MDHEN and SYDVKM. Trimming shortened V by 8 bases and J by 0 bases, and 13 bases separated the two germline ends.

The rearrangement uses TRBV9 and TRBJ1-3; D perhaps matches TRBD1 (5 bases). Deletions cut 4 bases from V and 3 bases from J, with 11 bases between. The CDR3 spans 14 residues. The germline gives CDR1 SGDLS, CDR2 YYNGEE. The CDR3 spells CASSPTGLGNTIYF. Written as DNA, the CDR3 is TGTGCCAGCAGCCCTACAGGTCTTGGAAACACCATATATTTT.

The table lists this clone with a few counts. The chain is built from TRBV21-1 and TRBJ2-2; the D call of TRBD2 is as the table states it, not checked on the DNA. TRBV21-1 is a documented pseudogene. The CDR3 covers 18 residues. The CDR3 sequence: CASSKGGTSGIATGELFF. The CDR3 region has the DNA TGTGCCAGCAGCAAAGGAGGGACTAGCGGGATTGCCACCGGGGAGCTGTTTTTT.

The chain joins TRBV11-2 to TRBJ2-7; TRBD1 aligns across 7 bases. V gave up 3 bases and J gave up 2 bases; unmatched junction bases: 1. CDR3 length equals 13 residues. Germline V lookup: CDR1 SGHAT, CDR2 FQNNGV. CDR3 loop: CASSFGQAYEQYF. Written as DNA, the CDR3 is TGTGCCAGCAGCTTCGGACAGGCCTACGAGCAGTACTTC.

The genes are TRBV7-2 and TRBJ1-1, with 9 positions matching TRBD1. Trimming at V came to 5 bases and at J to 3 bases, leaving 7 bases not matched to a gene. Germline CDR1 and CDR2: SGHTA and FQGNSA. This CDR3 spans 15 amino acids. The CDR3 is CASSRRQGVDTEAFF. The CDR3 region has the DNA TGTGCCAGCAGCCGGCGACAGGGGGTAGACACTGAAGCTTTCTTT.

V gene TRBV2 combines with J gene TRBJ1-4; 12 nucleotides match TRBD1. Germline CDR1 reads SNHLY; CDR2 reads FYNNEI. V dropped 4 bases and J dropped 6; count of bases not matched to a gene: 3. This CDR3 is built from 15 residues. The CDR3 sequence is CASSGDRGHHEKLFF. The DNA for the CDR3 is TGTGCCAGCAGTGGGGACAGGGGGCACCATGAAAAACTGTTTTTT.

The chain employs TRBV19 and TRBJ2-2; D gene ambiguous. Between the trimmed V and J ends, which lost 9 bases and 3 bases, there was a span of 5 bases. The CDR3 sequence is 11 residues long. Germline V CDR1 and CDR2: LNHDA, SQIVND (reference sequence). As DNA, the CDR3 is TGTGCCAGCCGTTACACCGGGGAGCTGTTTTTT. Protein sequence: CASRYTGELFF.

The chain uses TRBV10-3 and TRBJ1-3; D perhaps matches TRBD1 (6 bases). The germline V gene has CDR1 ENHRY and CDR2 SYGVKD. V dropped 0 bases and J dropped 4 bases, with 10 bases sitting between them. CDR3 length: 15 residues. The CDR3 DNA reads as TGTGCCATCAGTGAGTCGGGGGGCCCCGGAAACACCATATATTTT. Translating it yields CAISESGGPGNTIYF.

This rearrangement joins TRBV2 to TRBJ1-4; D might be TRBD1 (5 bases). Looked up from germline, CDR1 is SNHLY and CDR2 is FYNNEI. The V and J ends lost 11 bases and 4 bases respectively, with 11 bases between them. This CDR3 has 12 residues. The CDR3 DNA reads as TGTGCCGGGGACGGCCGTAATGAAAAACTGTTTTTT. This encodes CAGDGRNEKLFF. Combining the CDR3 with reference TRBV2 and TRBJ1-4 gives the whole variable domain EPEVTQTPSHQVTQMGQEVILRCVPISNHLYFYWYRQILGQKVEFLVSFYNNEISEKSEIFDDQFSVERPDGSNFTLKIRSTKLEDSAMYFCAGDGRNEKLFFGSGTQLSVL.

The chain uses TRBV7-3 and TRBJ1-2, with 8 bases matching TRBD1. The CDR3 consists of 13 residues. Germline CDR1 reads SGHTA; CDR2 reads FQGTGA. With V trimmed by 3 bases and J by 7 bases, 4 bases remained unmatched. In DNA, the CDR3 is TGTGCCAGCAGCTTTACGACAGGGGCTGGCTACACCTTC. It translates to CASSFTTGAGYTF. Combining the CDR3 with reference TRBV7-3 and TRBJ1-2 gives the whole variable domain GAGVSQTPSNKVTEKGKYVELRCDPISGHTALYWYRQSLGQGPEFLIYFQGTGAADDSGLPNDRFFAVRPEGSVSTLKIQRTERGDSAVYLCASSFTTGAGYTFGSGTRLTVV.

There are a few counts of this clone. This chain connects TRBV7-2 to TRBJ1-4, with 7 bases matching TRBD1. Germline CDR1 is SGHTA and CDR2 is FQGNSA. The CDR3 contains 16 residues. J was trimmed by 8 bases and V by 3 bases; bases with no gene match: 12. The CDR3, as DNA: TGTGCCAGCAGCTTGAGAGGAGGGGGCCAAAGGGAAAAACTGTTTTTT. Its translation: CASSLRGGGQREKLFF.

This CDR3 is CASSARTAGSEQFF. Written as DNA, the CDR3 is TGTGCCAGCAGTGCCCGGACAGCGGGAAGTGAGCAGTTCTTC. This rearrangement joins TRBV25-1 to TRBJ2-1; perhaps TRBD2 as D (7 bases). The CDR3 totals 14 residues. Deletions cut 4 bases from V and 9 bases from J, with 16 bases between. Germline-derived CDR1 and CDR2 are MGHDK and SYGVNS.

CDR3 in DNA: TGCGCCAGCAGCGCGAAAGGCTTACGGACTAGCGGGAGAATGGATACGCAGTATTTT. It yields the protein CASSAKGLRTSGRMDTQYF. This chain joins TRBV5-1 and TRBJ2-3, with 13 bases that match TRBD2. V shed 4 bases, J shed 6 bases, and the junction held 17 bases outside the gene matches. CDR3 length: 19 amino acids. Germline V lookup: CDR1 SGHRS, CDR2 YFSETQ.